This is a list of T cell receptor beta chains from one sample in a study of control samples from healthy donors and cancer patients. The assay was immunoSEQ multiplex PCR, and TCRdb's table has in-frame clones only and misses some. Seen here are 350,000 to 450,000 clones, 90% observed once, and the top ten hold roughly 6.4%. Sequencing was done on a sample of PBMCs. The origin of the receptors is a man aged 35 to 55 with head and neck cancer. Each CDR3 is given with its conserved first and last residue. The order of the fields is CDR3 protein, CDR3 DNA, clone size, D gene, CDR3 length, V gene, J gene. D genes are given only for firm matches. Not every row has a clone size; where given, it reads once, few, many or a size class.

CDR3 protein: CATSSPWGQGSDTQYF; CDR3 DNA: TGTGCCACCAGCAGTCCCTGGGGACAGGGTTCAGATACGCAGTATTTT; clone size: -; D gene: TRBD1; CDR3 length: 16; V gene: TRBV15; J gene: TRBJ2-3
CDR3 protein: CASRPGQGPTDTQYF; CDR3 DNA: TGTGCCAGCAGGCCGGGACAGGGGCCCACAGATACGCAGTATTTT; clone size: -; D gene: TRBD1; CDR3 length: 15; V gene: TRBV27; J gene: TRBJ2-3
CDR3 protein: CASSYATNYNEQFF; CDR3 DNA: TGTGCCAGCAGCTACGCGACCAACTACAATGAGCAGTTCTTC; clone size: -; D gene: -; CDR3 length: 14; V gene: TRBV7-9; J gene: TRBJ2-1
CDR3 protein: CASRPGQETYEQYF; CDR3 DNA: TGTGCCAGCAGGCCAGGACAGGAAACCTACGAGCAGTACTTC; clone size: -; D gene: TRBD1; CDR3 length: 14; V gene: TRBV6-6; J gene: TRBJ2-7
CDR3 protein: CAISESGLAGAKGTGELFF; CDR3 DNA: TGTGCCATCAGTGAGTCGGGACTAGCGGGAGCCAAAGGCACCGGGGAGCTGTTTTTT; clone size: -; D gene: TRBD2; CDR3 length: 19; V gene: TRBV10-3; J gene: TRBJ2-2
CDR3 protein: CASSLGVNQETQYF; CDR3 DNA: TGTGCCAGCAGCTTAGGCGTCAACCAAGAGACCCAGTACTTC; clone size: -; D gene: -; CDR3 length: 14; V gene: TRBV11-2; J gene: TRBJ2-5
CDR3 protein: CASSVSPSGSSYEQYF; CDR3 DNA: TGTGCCAGCAGCGTATCCCCTAGCGGGAGCTCCTACGAGCAGTACTTC; clone size: once; D gene: TRBD2; CDR3 length: 16; V gene: TRBV9; J gene: TRBJ2-7
CDR3 protein: CASSLVLSIYEQYF; CDR3 DNA: TGTGCCAGCAGCCTCGTGCTAAGTATCTACGAGCAGTACTTC; clone size: once; D gene: -; CDR3 length: 14; V gene: TRBV28; J gene: TRBJ2-7
CDR3 protein: CASSISRQIQETQYF; CDR3 DNA: TGTGCCAGTAGTATCTCCCGGCAGATCCAAGAGACCCAGTACTTC; clone size: -; D gene: -; CDR3 length: 15; V gene: TRBV19; J gene: TRBJ2-5
CDR3 protein: CATSRGGTNPEAFF; CDR3 DNA: TGTGCCACCAGCAGAGGAGGGACCAACCCTGAAGCTTTCTTT; clone size: -; D gene: -; CDR3 length: 14; V gene: TRBV15; J gene: TRBJ1-1
CDR3 protein: CATGTLGNTIYF; CDR3 DNA: TGTGCCACCGGGACACTTGGAAACACCATATATTTT; clone size: -; D gene: -; CDR3 length: 12; V gene: TRBV28; J gene: TRBJ1-3
CDR3 protein: CASSSFLGSAGELFF; CDR3 DNA: TGTGCCAGCAGCTCCTTTCTGGGGTCGGCCGGGGAGCTGTTTTTT; clone size: -; D gene: -; CDR3 length: 15; V gene: TRBV7-3; J gene: TRBJ2-2
CDR3 protein: CASSWVGNTEAFF; CDR3 DNA: TGTGCCAGCAGTTGGGTCGGGAACACTGAAGCTTTCTTT; clone size: -; D gene: -; CDR3 length: 13; V gene: TRBV28; J gene: TRBJ1-1
CDR3 protein: CASSLVTPGVHGYTF; CDR3 DNA: TGTGCCAGCAGCTTAGTAACACCAGGGGTCCATGGCTACACCTTC; clone size: -; D gene: -; CDR3 length: 15; V gene: TRBV7-9; J gene: TRBJ1-2
CDR3 protein: CASSPHRDDYGYTF; CDR3 DNA: TGTGCCAGCAGCCCTCACAGGGATGACTATGGCTACACCTTC; clone size: -; D gene: -; CDR3 length: 14; V gene: TRBV7-3; J gene: TRBJ1-2
CDR3 protein: CASSWGGRANTGELFF; CDR3 DNA: TGTGCCAGCAGCTGGGGTGGGAGGGCGAACACCGGGGAGCTGTTTTTT; clone size: -; D gene: TRBD2; CDR3 length: 16; V gene: TRBV11-2; J gene: TRBJ2-2
CDR3 protein: CASRDRRIQYF; CDR3 DNA: TGTGCCAGTAGGGACAGACGCATTCAGTACTTC; clone size: few; D gene: -; CDR3 length: 11; V gene: TRBV19; J gene: TRBJ2-4
CDR3 protein: CASSDPSRGTGELFF; CDR3 DNA: TGTGCCAGCAGTGACCCGTCCAGGGGCACCGGGGAGCTGTTTTTT; clone size: -; D gene: -; CDR3 length: 15; V gene: TRBV25-1; J gene: TRBJ2-2
CDR3 protein: CASYREHPDTGELFF; CDR3 DNA: TGCGCCTCATACAGGGAACACCCGGACACCGGGGAGCTGTTTTTT; clone size: -; D gene: -; CDR3 length: 15; V gene: TRBV5-1; J gene: TRBJ2-2
CDR3 protein: CASSEAGGLQETQYF; CDR3 DNA: TGTGCCAGCAGTGAAGCCGGGGGGCTCCAAGAGACCCAGTACTTC; clone size: -; D gene: -; CDR3 length: 15; V gene: TRBV6-1; J gene: TRBJ2-5
CDR3 protein: CAWSDRDRFGQYF; CDR3 DNA: TGTGCCTGGAGTGACAGGGACAGGTTCGGGCAGTACTTC; clone size: -; D gene: TRBD1; CDR3 length: 13; V gene: TRBV30; J gene: TRBJ2-7
CDR3 protein: CSVRVAAMNTEAFF; CDR3 DNA: TGCAGCGTTCGGGTCGCTGCTATGAACACTGAAGCTTTCTTT; clone size: -; D gene: -; CDR3 length: 14; V gene: TRBV29-1; J gene: TRBJ1-1
CDR3 protein: CASSQGTGPLSYEQYF; CDR3 DNA: TGCGCCAGCAGCCAAGGGACAGGGCCCCTCTCCTACGAGCAGTACTTC; clone size: -; D gene: TRBD1; CDR3 length: 16; V gene: TRBV4-3; J gene: TRBJ2-7
CDR3 protein: CASSQTDRGIGKLFF; CDR3 DNA: TGTGCCAGCAGCCAGACAGACAGGGGAATTGGGAAACTGTTTTTT; clone size: -; D gene: TRBD1; CDR3 length: 15; V gene: TRBV3-1/TRBV3-2; J gene: TRBJ1-4
CDR3 protein: CASSQEWTNTGELFF; CDR3 DNA: TGCGCCAGCAGCCAAGAATGGACGAACACCGGGGAGCTGTTTTTT; clone size: -; D gene: -; CDR3 length: 15; V gene: TRBV4-3; J gene: TRBJ2-2
CDR3 protein: CAVGSLTNTEAFF; CDR3 DNA: TGCGCTGTTGGATCTTTAACGAACACTGAAGCTTTCTTT; clone size: -; D gene: -; CDR3 length: 13; V gene: TRBV29-1; J gene: TRBJ1-1
CDR3 protein: CASSLGQAYNSPLHF; CDR3 DNA: TGTGCCAGCAGTTTGGGTCAGGCCTATAATTCACCCCTCCACTTT; clone size: -; D gene: -; CDR3 length: 15; V gene: TRBV28; J gene: TRBJ1-6
CDR3 protein: CASIPPQGGRNEQFF; CDR3 DNA: TGTGCCAGCATCCCACCCCAGGGAGGAAGGAATGAGCAGTTCTTC; clone size: -; D gene: -; CDR3 length: 15; V gene: TRBV6-5; J gene: TRBJ2-1
CDR3 protein: CASSAPRDRAADTQYF; CDR3 DNA: TGTGCCAGCAGTGCCCCCCGGGACAGGGCGGCAGATACGCAGTATTTT; clone size: -; D gene: TRBD1; CDR3 length: 16; V gene: TRBV6-1; J gene: TRBJ2-3